The rows below give T cell receptor beta chains drawn from one sample of a study of regulatory T cells in long-lasting Graves disease. TCRdb reprocessed the multiplex PCR reads via MiXCR and lists one record per CDR3 protein. Of about 450,000 distinct CDR3 sequences detected, about 25% appear once; the ten largest clones hold about 26%. The sequencing here drew on peripheral blood mononuclear cells (PBMCs), taken when the disease was refractory, from a patient treated with antithyroid drugs. The receptors shown here come from a female donor with Graves disease. CDR3s include the opening cysteine and the closing phenylalanine or tryptophan. Fields, in order: clone size, V gene, D gene, J gene, CDR3 DNA, CDR3 protein. A D gene is named only where the DNA matches it firmly. A row's size may be missing; if present it is once, few, many or a size class.

few,TRBV28,NA,TRBJ2-3,TGTGCCAGCAGCCCATTTGGGCGGGGTACATCTAGCACAGATACGCAGTATTTT,CASSPFGRGTSSTDTQYF
many,TRBV12-3/TRBV12-4,NA,TRBJ1-5,TGTGCCAGCAGCCTCAGCTACAATCAGCCCCAGCATTTT,CASSLSYNQPQHF
few,TRBV5-1,NA,TRBJ2-2,TGCGCCAGCAGCTTGGACCAGGTGATGGCCGGGGAGCTGTTTTTT,CASSLDQVMAGELFF
many,TRBV5-1,NA,TRBJ1-4,TGCGCCAGCAGCTTGGAGGGTCGAAGGGAAAAACTGTTTTTT,CASSLEGRREKLFF
NA,TRBV5-1,TRBD1,TRBJ1-4,TGCGCCAGCAGACTCGGGACAGGGGTTCTCCTTAATGAAAAACTGTTTTTT,CASRLGTGVLLNEKLFF
few,TRBV6-1,NA,TRBJ1-5,TGTGCCAGCAGCCGGACAGCTAGCAATCAGCCCCAGCATTTT,CASSRTASNQPQHF
NA,TRBV6-5,TRBD1,TRBJ1-1,TGTGCCAGCAGTTACCTGACAGGGAAAACTGAAGCTTTCTTT,CASSYLTGKTEAFF
many,TRBV27,NA,TRBJ1-5,TGTGCCAGCAGTTTAAAGGGCGAGTATAGCAATCAGCCCCAGCATTTT,CASSLKGEYSNQPQHF
NA,TRBV5-6,NA,TRBJ1-2,TGTGCCAGCAGCCGGGGAGGCTCGATCTCTTCGTATGGCTACACCTTC,CASSRGGSISSYGYTF
few,TRBV20-1,NA,TRBJ2-7,TGCAGTGCTAGGGGGCTAGGCAGGGTGGCTTACGAGCAGTACTTC,CSARGLGRVAYEQYF
NA,TRBV7-2,TRBD1,TRBJ1-2,TGTGCCAGCAGCGAAGACAGGGGCCCATCTTTTGGCTACACCTTC,CASSEDRGPSFGYTF
NA,TRBV29-1,TRBD2,TRBJ2-5,TGCAGCGTCCCCACACTGGTAGCGGGATTACCTTCAGAGACCCAGTACTTC,CSVPTLVAGLPSETQYF
few,TRBV20-1,TRBD2,TRBJ2-5,TGCAGTGCTAGAGGGGGGGGGACCCAGTACTTC,CSARGGGTQYF
few,TRBV10-3,NA,TRBJ1-1,TGTGCCATCAAGGCGGGGATGAACACTGAAGCTTTCTTT,CAIKAGMNTEAFF
many,TRBV20-1,NA,TRBJ1-4,TGCAGTGCTAGTATCAGGGGCAGAAAACTGTTTTTT,CSASIRGRKLFF
few,TRBV4-3,TRBD1,TRBJ1-1,TGCGCCAGCAGCCAGGAGACAGGGGGAGAAGGGGAAGCTTTCTTT,CASSQETGGEGEAFF
NA,TRBV6-2/TRBV6-3,NA,TRBJ2-7,TGTGCCAGCAGTTACCAACAGCTAAAATTCTACGAGCAGTACTTC,CASSYQQLKFYEQYF
NA,TRBV6-1,NA,TRBJ2-5,TGTGCCAGCAGTGACTGGGCCAGAGAAGAGACCCAGTACTTC,CASSDWAREETQYF
NA,TRBV28,NA,TRBJ2-7,TGTGCCAGCAATTACGAGCAGTACTTC,CASNYEQYF
many,TRBV7-7,TRBD1,TRBJ2-5,TGTGCTAGCAGCTTTGGGACAGGGGAAGAGACCCAGTACTTC,CASSFGTGEETQYF
few,TRBV5-1,TRBD2,TRBJ2-1,TGCGCCAGCAGCTCCGGGACTACCCCCTCCTACAATGAGCAGTTCTTC,CASSSGTTPSYNEQFF
NA,TRBV9,NA,TRBJ2-7,TGTGCCAGCAGCGAAGGCGGTCGTTACGAGCAGTACTTC,CASSEGGRYEQYF
few,TRBV9,NA,TRBJ2-5,TGTGCCAGCAGCGAGGGACACGCGGAGACCCAGTACTTC,CASSEGHAETQYF
NA,TRBV19,NA,TRBJ1-2,TGTGCCAGTAGTATTGGGGGACGGACGTCTAACTATGGCTACACCTTC,CASSIGGRTSNYGYTF
NA,TRBV20-1,NA,TRBJ2-7,TGCAGTGCTCCAACAGGGTTCGAGCAGTACTTC,CSAPTGFEQYF